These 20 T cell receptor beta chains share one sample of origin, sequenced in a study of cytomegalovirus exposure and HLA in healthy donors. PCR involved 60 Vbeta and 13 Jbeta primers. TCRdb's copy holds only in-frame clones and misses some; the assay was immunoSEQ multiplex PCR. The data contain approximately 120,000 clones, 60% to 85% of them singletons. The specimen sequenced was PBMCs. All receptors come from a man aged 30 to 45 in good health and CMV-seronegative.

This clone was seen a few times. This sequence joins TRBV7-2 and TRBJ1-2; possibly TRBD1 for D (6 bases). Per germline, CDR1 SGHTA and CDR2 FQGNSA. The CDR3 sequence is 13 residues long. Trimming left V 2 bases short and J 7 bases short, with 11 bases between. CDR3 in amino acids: CASSLNGQSGYTF. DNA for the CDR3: TGTGCCAGCAGCTTAAATGGACAGTCTGGCTACACCTTC. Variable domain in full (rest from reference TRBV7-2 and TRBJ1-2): GAGVSQSPSNKVTEKGKDVELRCDPISGHTALYWYRQSLGQGLEFLIYFQGNSAPDKSGLPSDRFSAERTGGSVSTLTIQRTQQEDSAVYLCASSLNGQSGYTFGSGTRLTVV.

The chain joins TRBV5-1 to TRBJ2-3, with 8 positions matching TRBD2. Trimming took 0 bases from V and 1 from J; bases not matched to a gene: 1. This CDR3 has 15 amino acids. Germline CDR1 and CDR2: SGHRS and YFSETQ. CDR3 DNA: TGCGCCAGCAGCTTGGATAGCGGGGGCACAGATACGCAGTATTTT. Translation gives CASSLDSGGTDTQYF.

The CDR3 DNA reads TGTGCCTGGAGTGTCATGGGGGCCACTGAAGCTTTCTTT. Amino acid sequence: CAWSVMGATEAFF. This chain connects TRBV30 to TRBJ1-1; a possible D gene is TRBD1 (6 bases). CDR1 and CDR2 (germline): GTSNPN, SVGIG (reference sequence). This CDR3 has 13 amino acids. V lost 0 bases, J lost 4 bases, and 9 bases lay in between.

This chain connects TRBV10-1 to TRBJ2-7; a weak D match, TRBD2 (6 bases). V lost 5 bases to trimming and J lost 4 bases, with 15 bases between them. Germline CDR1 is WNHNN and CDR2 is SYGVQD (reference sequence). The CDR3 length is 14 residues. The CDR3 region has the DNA TGCGCCAGCAGTAGGGACTTTGGGTTGTACGAGCAGTACTTC. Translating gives CASSRDFGLYEQYF.

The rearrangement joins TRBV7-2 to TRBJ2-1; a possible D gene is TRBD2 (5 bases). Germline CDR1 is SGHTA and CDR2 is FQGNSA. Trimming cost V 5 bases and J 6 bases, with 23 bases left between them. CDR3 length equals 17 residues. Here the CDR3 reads CASSPGKAGRRINEQFF. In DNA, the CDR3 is TGTGCCAGCAGCCCAGGAAAGGCGGGCAGGCGAATCAATGAGCAGTTCTTC.

CDR3 residues: CASIVGTANYGYTF. In DNA form, the CDR3 reads TGTGCCAGCATCGTGGGGACAGCTAACTATGGCTACACCTTC. This rearrangement joins TRBV2 to TRBJ1-2; 7 bases are a match to TRBD1. CDR3 length equals 14 residues. CDR1 is SNHLY, CDR2 FYNNEI, per germline. V dropped 7 bases and J dropped 0; count of bases not matched to a gene: 5. Complete variable domain (other parts from reference TRBV2 and TRBJ1-2): EPEVTQTPSHQVTQMGQEVILRCVPISNHLYFYWYRQILGQKVEFLVSFYNNEISEKSEIFDDQFSVERPDGSNFTLKIRSTKLEDSAMYFCASIVGTANYGYTFGSGTRLTVV.

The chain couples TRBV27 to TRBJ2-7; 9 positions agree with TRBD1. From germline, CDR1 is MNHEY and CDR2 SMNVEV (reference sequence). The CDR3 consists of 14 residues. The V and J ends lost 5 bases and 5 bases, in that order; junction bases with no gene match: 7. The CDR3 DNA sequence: TGTGCCAGCAGTCAAGGGGACAGGGTAAACGAGCAGTACTTC. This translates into CASSQGDRVNEQYF.

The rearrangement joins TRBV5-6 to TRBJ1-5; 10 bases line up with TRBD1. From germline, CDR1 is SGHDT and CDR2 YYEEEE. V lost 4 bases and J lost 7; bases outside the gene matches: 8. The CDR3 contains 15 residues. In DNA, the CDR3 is TGTGCCAGCAGCCCCCGGACAGGGGGTGTACAGCCCCAGCATTTT. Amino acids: CASSPRTGGVQPQHF.

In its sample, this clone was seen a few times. This CDR3 is CAISDTSGTGIYEQYF. The CDR3 DNA is TGTGCCATCAGTGACACCTCCGGGACAGGGATCTACGAGCAGTACTTC. V is TRBV10-3 and J is TRBJ2-5; TRBD1 matches at 9 bases. The DNA end is more similar to TRBJ2-7, so the J call may be wrong. From germline, CDR1 is ENHRY and CDR2 SYGVKD. The CDR3 consists of 16 residues.

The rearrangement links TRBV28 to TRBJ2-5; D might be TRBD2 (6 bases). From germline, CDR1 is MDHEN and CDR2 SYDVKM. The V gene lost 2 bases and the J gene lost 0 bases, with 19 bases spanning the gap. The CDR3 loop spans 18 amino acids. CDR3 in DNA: TGTGCCAGCAGTTTAATTCGCGGGGCGGATTCGTACCAAGAGACCCAGTACTTC. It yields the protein CASSLIRGADSYQETQYF.

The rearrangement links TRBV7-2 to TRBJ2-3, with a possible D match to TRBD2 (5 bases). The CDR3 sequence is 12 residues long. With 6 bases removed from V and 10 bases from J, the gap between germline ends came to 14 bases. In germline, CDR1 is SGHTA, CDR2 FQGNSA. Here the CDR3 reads CASRPDSGPQYF. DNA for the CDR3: TGTGCCAGCAGGCCGGACTCTGGTCCGCAGTATTTT.

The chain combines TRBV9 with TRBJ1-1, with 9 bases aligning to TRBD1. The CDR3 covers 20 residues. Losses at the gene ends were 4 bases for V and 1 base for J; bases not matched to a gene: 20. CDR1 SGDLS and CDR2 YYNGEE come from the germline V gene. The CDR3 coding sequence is TGTGCCAGCAGCTCCACGCCGGGACAGGGAAACGAGTACAGGAACACTGAAGCTTTCTTT. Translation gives CASSSTPGQGNEYRNTEAFF.

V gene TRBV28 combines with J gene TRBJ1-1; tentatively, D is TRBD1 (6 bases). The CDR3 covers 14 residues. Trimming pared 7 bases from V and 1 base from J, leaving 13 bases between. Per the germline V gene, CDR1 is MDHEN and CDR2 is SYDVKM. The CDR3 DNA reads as TGTGCCAGCAAACCTCCGGGACAGAACACTGAAGCTTTCTTT. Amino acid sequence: CASKPPGQNTEAFF. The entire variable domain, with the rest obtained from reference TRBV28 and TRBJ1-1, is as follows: DVKVTQSSRYLVKRTGEKVFLECVQDMDHENMFWYRQDPGLGLRLIYFSYDVKMKEKGDIPEGYSVSREKKERFSLILESASTNQTSMYLCASKPPGQNTEAFFGQGTRLTVV.

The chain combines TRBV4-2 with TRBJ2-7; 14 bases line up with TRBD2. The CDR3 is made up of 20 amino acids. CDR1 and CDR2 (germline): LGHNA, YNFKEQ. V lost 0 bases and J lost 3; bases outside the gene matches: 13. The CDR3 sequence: CASSQDLGLAGGHANYEQYF. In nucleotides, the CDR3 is TGTGCCAGCAGCCAAGATCTCGGACTAGCGGGGGGCCACGCCAACTACGAGCAGTACTTC.

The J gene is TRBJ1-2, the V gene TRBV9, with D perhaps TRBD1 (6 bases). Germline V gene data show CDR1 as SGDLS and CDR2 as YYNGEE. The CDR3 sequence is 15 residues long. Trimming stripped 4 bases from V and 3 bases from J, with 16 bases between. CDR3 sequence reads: CASSPGAGVDYGYTF. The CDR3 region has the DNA TGTGCCAGCAGCCCAGGGGCAGGGGTCGACTATGGCTACACCTTC.

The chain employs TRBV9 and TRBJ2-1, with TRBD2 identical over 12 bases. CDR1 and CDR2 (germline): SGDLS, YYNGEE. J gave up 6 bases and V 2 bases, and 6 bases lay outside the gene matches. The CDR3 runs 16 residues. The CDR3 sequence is CASSVMTSGSTNEQFF. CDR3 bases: TGTGCCAGCAGCGTCATGACTAGCGGGAGCACCAATGAGCAGTTCTTC.

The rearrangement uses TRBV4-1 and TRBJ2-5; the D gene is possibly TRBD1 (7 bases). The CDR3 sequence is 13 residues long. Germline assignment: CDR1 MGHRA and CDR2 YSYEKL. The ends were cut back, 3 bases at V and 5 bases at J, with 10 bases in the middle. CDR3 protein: CASSHSGGETQYF. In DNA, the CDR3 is TGCGCCAGCAGCCATTCAGGGGGGGAGACCCAGTACTTC.

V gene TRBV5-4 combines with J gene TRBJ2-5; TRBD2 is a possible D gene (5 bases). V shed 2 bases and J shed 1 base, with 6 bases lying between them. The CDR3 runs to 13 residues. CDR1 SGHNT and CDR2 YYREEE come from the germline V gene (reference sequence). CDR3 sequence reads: CASSFAGQETQYF. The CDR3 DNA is TGTGCCAGCAGCTTCGCGGGCCAAGAGACCCAGTACTTC.

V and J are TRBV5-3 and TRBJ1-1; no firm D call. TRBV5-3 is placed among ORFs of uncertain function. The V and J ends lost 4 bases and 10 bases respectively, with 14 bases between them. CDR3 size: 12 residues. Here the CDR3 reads CARSVPGLGAFF. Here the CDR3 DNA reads TGTGCCAGAAGCGTACCGGGGTTGGGAGCTTTCTTT.

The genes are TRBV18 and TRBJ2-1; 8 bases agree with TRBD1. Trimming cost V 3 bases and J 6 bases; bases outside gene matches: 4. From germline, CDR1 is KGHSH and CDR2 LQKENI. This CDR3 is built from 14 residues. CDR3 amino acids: CASSPDREANEQFF. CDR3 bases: TGTGCCAGCTCACCGGACAGGGAGGCCAATGAGCAGTTCTTC.